A selection of T cell receptor beta chains follows, all from one sample in a study of cytomegalovirus exposure and HLA in healthy donors. The data were produced by immunoSEQ multiplex PCR, yet TCRdb's version contains in-frame clones alone and is incomplete. Among 99,000 or so clones, under 85% were seen once, and the ten largest hold 8.6%. The sample consisted of PBMCs. These receptor sequences come from a woman aged 40 to 49 in good health and CMV-seropositive. The conserved cysteine and the conserved F or W are not part of the CDR3 here.

>TRBV18
ASSPPERFYEQY
>TRBV10-3
ATAGVSGGRNEQF
>TRBV27
ASRRGGSGNTIY
>TRBV15
ATSREGPGQGFYEQY
>TRBV6-5
ASSYAGGREDEKLF
>TRBV7-2
ASSWERGYEQY
>TRBV27
AFCDSNLETQY
>TRBV28
ASSFMAGGADTQY
>TRBV6-4
ASSRAGGADTQY
>TRBV4-3
ASSGLAGTDTQY
>TRBV2
ASPGGSTYNEQF
>TRBV7-3
ASSLDAGGYNEQF
>TRBV10-3
AISLQGSNSPLH
>TRBV6-5
ASSHRDSYEQY
>TRBV14
ASRVDRGGCTQY
>TRBV18
ASSRGYGYT
>TRBV5-1
ASSLEEGPWNEKLF
>TRBV27
ASREFGNQPQH
>TRBV6-5
ASSIGTGVSGYT
>TRBV2
ASSASGSTYEQY
>TRBV4-3
ASSQDATSDTQY
>TRBV7-9
ASSLTGNQPQH
>TRBV28
ASSFSVNYEQY
>TRBV18
ASSPSRAYNTGELF
>TRBV11-2
ASSMASGYNEQF
>TRBV29-1
SASTGYEQY
>TRBV7-9
ASSPADSYEQY
>TRBV9
ASSVAGGQETQY
>TRBV7-9
ASSSRVGLAGDRF
>TRBV4-3
ASSQEARVHEQY
>TRBV21-1
ASPSGSGANVLT
>TRBV19
ASSRRGRYNEQF
>TRBV4-1
ASSQEAGADGETQY
>TRBV27
ASSFAGAGNTIY
>TRBV14
ASSQFRGQGISYEQY
>TRBV5-1
ASSQDSSYEQY
>TRBV4-2
ATTDREWDGYT
>TRBV28
ASRGAANTGELF
>TRBV14
ASSQVRREEIYEQY
>TRBV5-6
ASSVWGRQETQY
>TRBV5-1
ASSGDSFYNEQF
>TRBV19
ASKAGQGSSYEQY
>TRBV19
ASTIRMSGELF
>TRBV11-1
ASSFRQGSSEAF
>TRBV7-9
ASSAGPGTQY
>TRBV9
ASSVDEIKRDTQY
>TRBV7-9
SGGGADTQY
>TRBV13
ASSLVAGYEQY
>TRBV28
ASSMTGGDHEQY
>TRBV4-1
ASSHILRQTRQETQY
>TRBV5-1
ASSLVAGGTEAF
>TRBV6-1
ASSEHREGGYT
>TRBV6-5
ASSYSREVETQY
>TRBV5-1
ASRAGLPEIYTGELF
>TRBV2
ASSGLAGLTDTQY
>TRBV4-2
ASSQVTSGVSYEQY
>TRBV11-3
ASSLGGEGTDTQY
>TRBV27
ASSSPAGTFFEQY